These 23 T cell receptor beta chains share one sample of origin, sequenced in a study of T-cell memory formation after mild COVID-19. Each CDR3 protein is one row after TCRdb ran MiXCR on the 5' RACE reads. There are 450,000 to 650,000 distinct CDR3 sequences in the sample; roughly 22% occur only once, and around 13% lies in the top ten. Sequencing was done on a sample of PBMCs or a T cell subset sorted from them (not recorded which). The receptors stem from an adult woman who had mild COVID-19 (a few samples of this study predate the infection). Cell type and time point are not known.

J is TRBJ1-1 and V is TRBV10-3; 11 bases are shared with TRBD1. This CDR3 has 15 residues. Germline values: CDR1 ENHRY, CDR2 SYGVKD. The ends lost 0 bases at V and 5 bases at J; junction bases unmatched: 2. The CDR3 here is CAISESRDRGTEAFF. DNA of the CDR3: TGTGCCATCAGTGAGTCCCGGGACAGGGGGACTGAAGCTTTCTTT.

V is TRBV11-2 and J is TRBJ2-3; D may be TRBD2 (6 bases). Trimming stripped 4 bases from V and 4 bases from J, with 21 bases between. The CDR3 runs to 17 residues. Germline CDR1 is SGHAT and CDR2 is FQNNGV. CDR3 sequence (DNA): TGTGCCAGCAGCTCCCTTCCTGCGGGAATCCTCCCAGATACGCAGTATTTT. Encoded protein: CASSSLPAGILPDTQYF.

The chain links TRBV7-2 to TRBJ2-1; either TRBD1 or TRBD2 may supply D (5 bases each). Germline V lookup: CDR1 SGHTA, CDR2 FQGNSA. The CDR3 spans 13 residues. Trimming shortened V by 7 bases and J by 0 bases, and 7 bases separated the two germline ends. The CDR3 sequence is CASTRGSYNEQFF. DNA of the CDR3: TGTGCCAGCACGAGGGGCTCCTACAATGAGCAGTTCTTC.

The rearrangement links TRBV6-6 to TRBJ1-1, with D perhaps matching TRBD1 (6 bases). This CDR3 contains 13 residues. Per germline, CDR1 MNHNY and CDR2 SVGAGI (reference sequence). Between the trimmed V and J ends, which lost 6 bases and 4 bases, there was a span of 12 bases. CDR3 sequence reads: CASSIEGGTEAFF. The CDR3 DNA follows: TGTGCCAGCAGCATCGAAGGGGGCACTGAAGCTTTCTTT.

This clonotype has at least ten counts. J is TRBJ2-1 and V is TRBV7-6, with D unclear. Deletions cut 0 bases from V and 0 bases from J, with 9 bases between. CDR1 SGHVS and CDR2 FNYEAQ come from the germline V gene. The CDR3 spans 16 residues. The CDR3 reads CASSLAQASSYNEQFF. As DNA, the CDR3 is TGTGCCAGCAGCTTAGCGCAGGCTAGCTCCTACAATGAGCAGTTCTTC.

This clonotype was detected a few times. The CDR3 reads CASSHASRVGIYEQYF. The CDR3 bases are TGTGCCAGCAGCCATGCCTCCAGGGTAGGGATCTACGAGCAGTACTTC. This chain uses TRBV14 with TRBJ2-7; D might be TRBD1 (5 bases). The germline CDR1 and CDR2 sequences are SGHDN and FVKESK. This CDR3 is built from 16 residues. V shed 3 bases and J shed 3 bases, with 18 bases lying between them.

The CDR3 DNA follows: TGTGCCATCAGTGAAGGGGCTAGCGGGATAGTGGAGGAGCAGTTCTTC. Translation gives CAISEGASGIVEEQFF. The rearrangement links TRBV10-3 to TRBJ2-1; 9 nucleotides align to TRBD2. CDR3 length equals 16 residues. CDR1 and CDR2 (germline): ENHRY, SYGVKD. V was clipped by 3 bases and J by 10 bases; unmatched bases: 13.

The chain recombines TRBV5-1 with TRBJ2-7; 10 bases are shared with TRBD1. Germline V gives CDR1 SGHRS, CDR2 YFSETQ. This CDR3 region has 14 residues. J lost 6 bases, V lost 3 bases, and 6 bases had no gene match. The DNA of the CDR3 is TGCGCCAGCAGCTACCGGGACAGGGGAAGCGAGCAGTACTTC. Translation: CASSYRDRGSEQYF.

Only a few counts were recorded for this clonotype. CDR3 DNA sequence: TGTGCCAGCAGTGTCGGGGTAGACTATGGCTACACCTTC. Amino acids: CASSVGVDYGYTF. The chain employs TRBV12-3 or TRBV12-4 and TRBJ1-2, with D unresolved. Deletions cut 5 bases from V and 3 bases from J, with 10 bases between. CDR3 length: 13 amino acids.

The chain couples TRBV7-6 to TRBJ1-4; D not certain. The CDR3 is 13 residues long. V gave up 5 bases and J gave up 7 bases, with 11 bases separating them. Germline CDR1 and CDR2: SGHVS and FNYEAQ. CDR3 region: CASSPQRGEKLFF. CDR3 nucleotides: TGTGCCAGCAGCCCACAAAGAGGTGAAAAACTGTTTTTT. The full variable domain, completed using reference TRBV7-6 and TRBJ1-4, is GAGVSQSPRYKVTKRGQDVALRCDPISGHVSLYWYRQALGQGPEFLTYFNYEAQQDKSGLPNDRFSAERPEGSISTLTIQRTEQRDSAMYRCASSPQRGEKLFFGSGTQLSVL.

V usage is TRBV5-6 and J usage is TRBJ2-1; 7 bases line up with TRBD1. Unmatched junction bases numbered 9, after V lost 0 bases and J lost 9 bases. The CDR3 runs to 15 residues. Germline V CDR1 and CDR2: SGHDT, YYEEEE. The CDR3 reads CASSLGQGEFSEQFF. In DNA form, the CDR3 reads TGTGCCAGCAGCTTGGGCCAGGGGGAGTTTAGTGAGCAGTTCTTC.

In this sample, this clonotype turned up a few times. The chain combines TRBV5-1 with TRBJ1-6; D is possibly TRBD1 (6 bases). The CDR3 contains 15 residues. Germline CDR1 SGHRS, CDR2 YFSETQ. The V and J ends lost 5 bases and 8 bases respectively, with 17 bases between them. CDR3 nucleotide sequence: TGCGCCAGCAGGTCGGGTCCAGGGGTCGATTCACCCCTCCACTTT. Amino acid sequence: CASRSGPGVDSPLHF. The variable domain in full, with the rest retrieved from reference TRBV5-1 and TRBJ1-6, is KAGVTQTPRYLIKTRGQQVTLSCSPISGHRSVSWYQQTPGQGLQFLFEYFSETQRNKGNFPGRFSGRQFSNSRSEMNVSTLELGDSALYLCASRSGPGVDSPLHFGNGTRLTVT.

The chain links TRBV7-3 to TRBJ1-3, with a possible D match to TRBD1 (5 bases). The germline V and J ends were trimmed by 2 bases and 0 bases, with 11 bases remaining between them. The CDR3 consists of 16 residues. Germline assignment: CDR1 SGHTA and CDR2 FQGTGA. The CDR3 loop is CASSLEGTSSGNTIYF. The CDR3 DNA is TGTGCCAGCAGCTTAGAAGGGACGAGCTCTGGAAACACCATATATTTT.

V usage is TRBV6-6 and J usage is TRBJ1-1; D not resolved. V lost 5 bases to trimming and J lost 5 bases, with 6 bases between them. CDR1 is MNHNY, CDR2 SVGAGI, per germline (reference sequence). This CDR3 has 11 residues. The CDR3 loop is CASSHQTEAFF. For the CDR3, the DNA is TGTGCCAGCAGTCACCAAACTGAAGCTTTCTTT.

The CDR3 DNA is TGCGCCAGCAGCCAAGATTTACAGGCAACGTACGAGCAGTACTTC. It encodes CASSQDLQATYEQYF. V is TRBV4-1 and J is TRBJ2-7, with D possibly being TRBD1 (5 bases). The germline V gene has CDR1 MGHRA and CDR2 YSYEKL. V was clipped by 0 bases and J by 4 bases, with 13 bases between them. The CDR3 consists of 15 residues.

This clonotype showed up just a few times. The rearrangement joins TRBV6-1 to TRBJ2-7, with TRBD1 matching 7 bases. J lost 2 bases, V lost 3 bases, and 1 base had no gene match. The germline gives CDR1 MNHNS, CDR2 SASEGT. The CDR3 runs to 13 residues. The CDR3 nucleotides are TGTGCCAGCAGTGAGGGACAGCCCTACGAGCAGTACTTC. As protein: CASSEGQPYEQYF.

This clonotype was counted only a few times. The chain is built from TRBV29-1 and TRBJ2-2; no reliable D call. V dropped 4 bases and J dropped 1 base, with 13 bases sitting between them. Germline V gene sequence: CDR1 SQVTM, CDR2 ANQGSEA. The CDR3 extends over 15 amino acids. The CDR3 protein is CSVVPTGGNTGELFF. CDR3 in DNA: TGCAGCGTTGTTCCCACTGGCGGGAACACCGGGGAGCTGTTTTTT.

This chain joins TRBV10-3 and TRBJ2-7; TRBD1 might be the D (6 bases). The ends were cut back, 0 bases at V and 3 bases at J, with 21 bases in the middle. This CDR3 comprises 18 residues. Germline V lookup: CDR1 ENHRY, CDR2 SYGVKD. CDR3 DNA sequence: TGTGCCATCAGTGAGTCTCGGGGATTAGGGGGAGCGAGCTACGAGCAGTACTTC. Protein sequence: CAISESRGLGGASYEQYF.

This clonotype has more than one count but fewer than ten. The chain employs TRBV6-5 and TRBJ1-6, with D tentatively TRBD1 (5 bases). CDR3 length equals 15 residues. The germline CDR1 and CDR2 sequences are MNHEY and SVGAGI. V was shortened by 8 bases and J by 7 bases, with 18 bases between the two germline ends. The CDR3 DNA follows: TGTGCCAGCCAGGCAGGGTATGGGAGGAATTCACCCCTCCACTTT. Amino acids: CASQAGYGRNSPLHF.

This clonotype was seen a few times. The rearrangement links TRBV19 to TRBJ1-1; D is unresolved. CDR1 LNHDA and CDR2 SQIVND come from the germline V gene (reference sequence). This CDR3 has 15 amino acids. Between the trimmed V and J ends, which lost 5 bases and 4 bases, there was a span of 17 bases. CDR3 region: CASSSWGGSGTEAFF. The CDR3 DNA is TGTGCCAGTAGTTCATGGGGAGGGTCGGGCACTGAAGCTTTCTTT.

This chain links TRBV5-1 with TRBJ2-7; possibly TRBD1 for D (5 bases). V lost 5 bases and J lost 3, with 6 bases in between. Per the germline V gene, CDR1 is SGHRS and CDR2 is YFSETQ. CDR3 length: 11 residues. The DNA for the CDR3 is TGCGCCAGCAGAGGGGTCTACGAGCAGTACTTC. It translates to CASRGVYEQYF.

There are a few counts of this clonotype. This chain's CDR3 is CASSARGGDGYTF. DNA of the CDR3: TGTGCCAGCAGCGCCAGGGGAGGGGATGGCTACACCTTC. The V gene is TRBV7-8, the J gene TRBJ1-2; tentative D call: TRBD1 (6 bases). CDR1 SGHVS and CDR2 FQNEAQ come from the germline V gene. The CDR3 length is 13 residues. Trimming took off 5 bases at V and 6 bases at J, with 13 bases between the two ends.

The chain couples TRBV4-3 to TRBJ1-1; unclear D gene. Per germline, CDR1 LGHNA and CDR2 YSLEER. The CDR3 totals 13 residues. Trimming shortened V by 0 bases and J by 7 bases, and 9 bases separated the two germline ends. The CDR3 protein is CASSQDYDGEAFF. The CDR3 DNA sequence: TGCGCCAGCAGCCAAGATTACGACGGTGAAGCTTTCTTT.